Listed here are 20 T cell receptor beta chains from one sample, sequenced in a study of blood T cell repertoires in COVID-19. The method was immunoSEQ multiplex PCR; TCRdb's version includes in-frame clones alone and lacks a portion of them. The table lists approximately 100,000 clones, roughly 84% of them singletons. The material sequenced was peripheral blood. Source of these receptors: a woman aged 65 to 85 with acute or convalescent COVID-19.

This clone appeared a few times. This chain joins TRBV4-3 and TRBJ2-3; D not certain. Trimming removed 0 bases at V and 2 bases at J, with 6 bases between. There are 14 residues in the CDR3. Germline assignment: CDR1 LGHNA and CDR2 YSLEER. The CDR3: CASSQDRLTDTQYF. The CDR3 DNA reads as TGCGCCAGCAGCCAAGACAGACTCACAGATACGCAGTATTTT.

This chain uses TRBV6-1 with TRBJ2-7, with a weak D call TRBD1 (6 bases). The CDR3 extends over 13 amino acids. Per the germline V gene, CDR1 is MNHNS and CDR2 is SASEGT. This chain's CDR3 is CASREDRTYEQYV. In DNA form, the CDR3 reads TGTGCCAGCAGAGAAGACAGGACCTACGAGCAGTACGTC.

J is TRBJ2-1 and V is TRBV21-1; no DNA check was done on the table's D call, TRBD2. TRBV21-1 is deemed a pseudogene. This CDR3 spans 16 amino acids. This chain's CDR3 is CASSSPGLADYNEQFF. CDR3 DNA sequence: TGTGCCAGCAGCTCGCCGGGACTAGCGGACTACAATGAGCAGTTCTTC.

In its sample, this clone was seen a few times. The V call is TRBV12-5, the J call TRBJ2-1; 8 bases fit TRBD1. CDR1 is LGHNT and CDR2 is FRNRAP in the germline V gene. V shed 5 bases and J 8 bases; nucleotides not matched to a gene: 14. The length of the CDR3 is 16 residues. CDR3 in amino acids: CASGPLTGTGLHEQFF. The CDR3, as DNA: TGTGCTAGTGGTCCACTGACCGGGACAGGTCTTCATGAGCAGTTCTTC.

The V and J genes are TRBV2 and TRBJ1-5; 10 bases are shared with TRBD1. The CDR3 runs to 14 residues. Looked up from germline, CDR1 is SNHLY and CDR2 is FYNNEI. The junction had 1 base not matched to a gene; V was cut back by 4 bases and J by 4 bases. The CDR3 DNA is TGTGCCAGCAGTGGGGACAGGGGAAATCAGCCCCAGCATTTT. Residues: CASSGDRGNQPQHF. Variable domain in full (rest from reference TRBV2 and TRBJ1-5): EPEVTQTPSHQVTQMGQEVILRCVPISNHLYFYWYRQILGQKVEFLVSFYNNEISEKSEIFDDQFSVERPDGSNFTLKIRSTKLEDSAMYFCASSGDRGNQPQHFGDGTRLSIL.

The V call is TRBV7-9, the J call TRBJ1-2; D is ambiguous. The CDR3 loop spans 12 amino acids. The V end lost 1 base, the J end lost 9 bases, and 9 bases lay between the germline ends. Looked up from germline, CDR1 is SEHNR and CDR2 is FQNEAQ (reference sequence). In nucleotides, the CDR3 is TGTGCCAGCAGCTTAGAGGCCGGGAGCTACACCTTC. This translates into CASSLEAGSYTF.

This chain uses TRBV6-1 with TRBJ2-5; possibly TRBD2 for D (6 bases). V was pared by 2 bases and J by 0 bases, with 10 bases between. The CDR3 consists of 15 residues. Germline CDR1 MNHNS, CDR2 SASEGT. The CDR3 reads CASSEFSGDQETQYF. The CDR3 DNA reads TGTGCCAGCAGTGAATTTTCGGGAGACCAAGAGACCCAGTACTTC.

The chain links TRBV28 to TRBJ2-5; no definite D call. The CDR3 loop spans 16 amino acids. The germline CDR1 and CDR2 sequences are MDHEN and SYDVKM. Between the trimmed V and J ends, which lost 3 bases and 0 bases, there was a span of 14 bases. CDR3 in DNA: TGTGCCAGCAGTTTTAAAGGCTGGGCGTACCAAGAGACCCAGTACTTC. Amino acid sequence: CASSFKGWAYQETQYF.

The genes are TRBV5-4 and TRBJ2-1, with 11 nucleotides matching TRBD2. CDR1 and CDR2 (germline): SGHNT, YYREEE (reference sequence). Trimming took 0 bases from V and 7 from J; bases not matched to a gene: 3. The CDR3 loop spans 15 amino acids. As DNA, the CDR3 is TGTGCCAGCAGCTTGGGGCTAGCGGGAGGAAATGAGCAGTTCTTC. Its protein is CASSLGLAGGNEQFF.

This clone came up a few times. The J gene is TRBJ2-1, the V gene TRBV10-2; 9 bases align to TRBD2. CDR3 length equals 18 residues. CDR1 and CDR2 (germline): WSHSY, SAAADI. V lost 4 bases, J lost 9 bases, and 19 bases stayed unmatched. CDR3 nucleotide sequence: TGCGCCAGCAGTGTGACGCGCCCCGGGACTAGCAAGGAGGGTGAGCAGTTCTTC. It codes for CASSVTRPGTSKEGEQFF.

This chain connects TRBV11-3 to TRBJ1-3; 7 bases agree with TRBD1. Germline CDR1 and CDR2: SGHNT and YENEEA. Trimming removed 5 bases from V and 0 bases from J; junction bases left unmatched: 4. This CDR3 is 15 amino acids long. As DNA, the CDR3 is TGTGCCAGCAGCCGGGACAGCCTCTCTGGAAACACCATATATTTT. Residues: CASSRDSLSGNTIYF. Variable domain in full (rest from reference TRBV11-3 and TRBJ1-3): EAGVVQSPRYKIIEKKQPVAFWCNPISGHNTLYWYLQNLGQGPELLIRYENEEAVDDSQLPKDRFSAERLKGVDSTLKIQPAELGDSAVYLCASSRDSLSGNTIYFGEGSWLTVV.

The V call is TRBV28, the J call TRBJ2-1; 10 bases map to TRBD2. The CDR3 loop spans 16 amino acids. Trimming removed 2 bases from V and 9 bases from J; junction bases left unmatched: 10. CDR1 and CDR2 from the germline V gene are MDHEN and SYDVKM. The CDR3 nucleotides are TGTGCCAGCAGTTTAAGCGGGACTAGCGAATCCCTTGAGCAGTTCTTC. Translation gives CASSLSGTSESLEQFF.

This rearrangement joins TRBV7-9 to TRBJ1-2, with 7 bases that match TRBD1. CDR3 length equals 13 residues. V shed 5 bases and J 8 bases; nucleotides not matched to a gene: 8. Germline CDR1 reads SEHNR; CDR2 reads FQNEAQ (reference sequence). For the CDR3, the DNA is TGTGCCAGCAGCCAACCGGGACAGATCGGCTACACCTTC. Its protein product is CASSQPGQIGYTF.

This chain uses TRBV11-2 with TRBJ1-6; the D is unclear. Germline V lookup: CDR1 SGHAT, CDR2 FQNNGV. The CDR3 sequence is 17 residues long. V lost 0 bases and J 0 bases, leaving 9 bases between the germline ends. The chain's CDR3 is CASSLDLRSSYNSPLHF. The CDR3 DNA reads as TGTGCCAGCAGCTTAGATTTGAGGAGCTCCTATAATTCACCCCTCCACTTT.

The rearrangement uses TRBV16 and TRBJ2-2; D gene uncertain. The V gene lost 6 bases and the J gene lost 1 base, with 9 bases spanning the gap. The CDR3 contains 14 residues. Germline loops: CDR1 KGHSY, CDR2 FQNENV. The CDR3: CASSLQMNTGELFF. The CDR3 DNA reads TGTGCCAGCAGTCTTCAGATGAACACCGGGGAGCTGTTTTTT.

The rearrangement joins TRBV19 to TRBJ2-2, with 8 bases identical to TRBD2. Per the germline V gene, CDR1 is LNHDA and CDR2 is SQIVND (reference sequence). V shed 5 bases and J 1 base; nucleotides not matched to a gene: 6. This CDR3 contains 16 residues. The CDR3 region has the DNA TGTGCCAGTAGTCGGCGGGGGGAGATGAACACCGGGGAGCTGTTTTTT. Translated: CASSRRGEMNTGELFF.

The gene calls are TRBV30 and TRBJ2-1, with D perhaps matching TRBD1 (6 bases). Trimming stripped 3 bases from V and 0 bases from J, with 12 bases between. Germline CDR1 GTSNPN, CDR2 SVGIG (reference sequence). The CDR3 runs to 15 residues. The CDR3 here is CAWRDGQSSYNEQFF. DNA of the CDR3: TGTGCCTGGAGGGACGGACAGAGCTCCTACAATGAGCAGTTCTTC.

The chain employs TRBV24-1 and TRBJ1-2; no clear D. Germline CDR1 KGHDR, CDR2 SFDVKD. V gave up 6 bases and J gave up 2 bases, with 9 bases separating them. This CDR3 is 13 amino acids long. The CDR3 DNA reads as TGTGCCACCAGTCCTCCGGGAAACTATGGCTACACCTTC. Encoded protein: CATSPPGNYGYTF.

V usage is TRBV12-3 or TRBV12-4 and J usage is TRBJ1-2; D ambiguous. V was clipped by 3 bases and J by 2 bases, with 4 bases between them. The CDR3 length is 12 residues. The CDR3, as DNA: TGTGCCAGCAGTTTCGAGAACTATGGCTACACCTTC. This encodes CASSFENYGYTF.

V gene TRBV15 combines with J gene TRBJ1-2; weak D call: TRBD1 (5 bases). The CDR3 contains 16 residues. Trimming removed 1 base from V and 0 bases from J, with 12 bases in between. The germline gives CDR1 LNHNV, CDR2 YYDKDF (reference sequence). The CDR3 is CATSRVSGNTNYGYTF. For the CDR3, the DNA is TGTGCCACCAGCAGAGTATCAGGGAATACTAACTATGGCTACACCTTC.